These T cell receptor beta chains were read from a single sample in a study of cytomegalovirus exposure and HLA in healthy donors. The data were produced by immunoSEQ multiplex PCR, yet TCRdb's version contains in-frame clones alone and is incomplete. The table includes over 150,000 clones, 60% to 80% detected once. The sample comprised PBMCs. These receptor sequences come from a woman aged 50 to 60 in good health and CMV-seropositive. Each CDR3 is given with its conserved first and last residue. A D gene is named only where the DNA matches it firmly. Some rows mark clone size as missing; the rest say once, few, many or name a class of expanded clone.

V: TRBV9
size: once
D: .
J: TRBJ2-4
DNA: TGTGCCAGCAGTGAGCATCTAGCCAAAAACATTCAGTACTTC
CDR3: CASSEHLAKNIQYF

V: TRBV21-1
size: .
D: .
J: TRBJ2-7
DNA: TGTGCCAGCAGCAAAAGGGGACCTTCCGGGACAAGATCCTACGAGCAGTACTTC
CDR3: CASSKRGPSGTRSYEQYF

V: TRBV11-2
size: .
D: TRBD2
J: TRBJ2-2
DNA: TGTGCCAGCAGCCCAACTAGCGTGAACACCGGGGAGCTGTTTTTT
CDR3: CASSPTSVNTGELFF

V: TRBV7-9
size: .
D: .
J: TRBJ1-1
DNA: TGTGCCAGCAGCACCCCGAGGGTAGTGGGTACTGAAGCTTTCTTT
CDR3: CASSTPRVVGTEAFF

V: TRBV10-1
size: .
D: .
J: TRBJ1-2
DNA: TGCGCCAGCAGTGATGACCCCCGGAGAAACGGCTACACCTTC
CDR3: CASSDDPRRNGYTF

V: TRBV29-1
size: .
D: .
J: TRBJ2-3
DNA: TGCAGCGTTAACCCAGCGGGTGGAGATACGCAGTATTTT
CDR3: CSVNPAGGDTQYF

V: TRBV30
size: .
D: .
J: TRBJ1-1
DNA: TGTGCCTGGGGACAGTTGAACACTGAAGCTTTCTTT
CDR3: CAWGQLNTEAFF

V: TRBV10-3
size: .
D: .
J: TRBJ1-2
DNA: TGTGCCATCAGTGAGACGCGGGATGAACGGGGTTTATATCATGGCTACACCTTC
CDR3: CAISETRDERGLYHGYTF

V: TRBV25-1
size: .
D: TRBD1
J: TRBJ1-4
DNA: TGTGCCAGCAGTCAGTACAGGGGGGCTAATGAAAAACTGTTTTTT
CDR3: CASSQYRGANEKLFF

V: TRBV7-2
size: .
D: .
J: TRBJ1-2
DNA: TGTGCCAGCAGCCTCGACAGTTTCTATGGCTACACCTTC
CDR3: CASSLDSFYGYTF

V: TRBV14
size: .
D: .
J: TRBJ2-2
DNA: TGTGCCAGCAGCCAAGGACAGGGAGGCGCCGGGGAGCTGTTTTTT
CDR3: CASSQGQGGAGELFF

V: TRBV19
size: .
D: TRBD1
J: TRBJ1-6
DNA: TGTGCCAGTAGTATCCTCCCCGGGACAGGGAGGTCTTCACCCCTCCACTTT
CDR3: CASSILPGTGRSSPLHF

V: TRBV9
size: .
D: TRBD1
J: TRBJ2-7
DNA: TGTGCCAGCAGCGTAGGACAGGGGAAGTACGAGCAGTACTTC
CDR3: CASSVGQGKYEQYF

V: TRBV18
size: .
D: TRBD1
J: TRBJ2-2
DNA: TGTGCCAGCTCACCTTTCCAGGGGGCGGACACCGGGGAGCTGTTTTTT
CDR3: CASSPFQGADTGELFF

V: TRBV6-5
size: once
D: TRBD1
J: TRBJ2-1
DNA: TGTGCCAGCAGTAGGACAGGGTACAATGAGCAGTTCTTC
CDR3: CASSRTGYNEQFF

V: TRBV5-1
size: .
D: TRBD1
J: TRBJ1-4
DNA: TGCGCCAGCAGCTCTACCACAGGGGGGGTCGAAAAACTGTTTTTT
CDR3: CASSSTTGGVEKLFF

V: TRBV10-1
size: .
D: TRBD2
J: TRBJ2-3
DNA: TGCGCCAGCAGTGTGGACGGGGGGGGAGATACGCAGTATTTT
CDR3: CASSVDGGGDTQYF

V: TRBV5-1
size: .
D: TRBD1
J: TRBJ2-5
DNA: TGCGCCAGCAGCGCAGGGACAGGACAAGAGACCCAGTACTTC
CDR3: CASSAGTGQETQYF

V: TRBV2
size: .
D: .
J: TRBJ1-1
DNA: TGTGCCAGCAAGGTTGGCGGGCGACACACTGAAGCTTTCTTT
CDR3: CASKVGGRHTEAFF

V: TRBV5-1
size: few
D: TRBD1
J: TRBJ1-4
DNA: TGCGCCAGCAGACTAAATGGGCCAGGGGGGAATGAAAAACTGTTTTTT
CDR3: CASRLNGPGGNEKLFF

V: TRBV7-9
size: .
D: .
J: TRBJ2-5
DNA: TGTGCCAGCAGCTTAGTCGGAGAGACCCAGTACTTC
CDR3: CASSLVGETQYF

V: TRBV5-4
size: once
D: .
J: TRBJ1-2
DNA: TGTGCCAGCAGCTTTAGCACGGCTTATGGCTACACCTTC
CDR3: CASSFSTAYGYTF

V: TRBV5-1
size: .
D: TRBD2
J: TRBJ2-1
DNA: TGCGCCAGCAGCTACGTAGCGGGGGGTCTGGGTGAGCAGTTCTTC
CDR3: CASSYVAGGLGEQFF

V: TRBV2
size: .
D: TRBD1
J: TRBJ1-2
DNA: TGTGCCAGCACCCCGTATCAACAGGGGGCATATGGCTACACCTTC
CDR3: CASTPYQQGAYGYTF

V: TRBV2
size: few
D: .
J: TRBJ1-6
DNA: TGTGCCAGCAGGGACGGACAGAGCTCCTATAATTCACCCCTCCACTTT
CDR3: CASRDGQSSYNSPLHF

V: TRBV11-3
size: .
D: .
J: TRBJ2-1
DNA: TGTGCCAGCAGCTTAGGGACAGTAAGGGAGCAGTTCTTC
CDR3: CASSLGTVREQFF

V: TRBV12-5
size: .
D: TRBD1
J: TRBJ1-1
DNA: TGTGCTAGTGGTTCGGGGGACAGCATGAACACTGAAGCTTTCTTT
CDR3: CASGSGDSMNTEAFF

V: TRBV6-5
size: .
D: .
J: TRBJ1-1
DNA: TGTGCCAGCAGTTCAGTAGGGGCTATGAACACTGAAGCTTTCTTT
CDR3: CASSSVGAMNTEAFF

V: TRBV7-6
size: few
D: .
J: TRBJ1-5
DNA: TGTGCCAGCAGCCTAACGTGGCTACAGGGTAGCAATCAGCCCCAGCATTTT
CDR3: CASSLTWLQGSNQPQHF

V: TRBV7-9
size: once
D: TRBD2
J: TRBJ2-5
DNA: TGTGCCAGCAGCTCTCCTGGACTAGCGGGGGGGGAGACCCAGTACTTC
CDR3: CASSSPGLAGGETQYF

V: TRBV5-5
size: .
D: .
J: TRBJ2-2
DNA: TGTGCCAGCACCCTAGTCCCAGTCGTCGGGGAGCTGTTTTTT
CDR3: CASTLVPVVGELFF

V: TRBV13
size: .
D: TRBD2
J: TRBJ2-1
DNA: TGTGCCAGCAGCTTAGCGGGTAGCGGGGTTGGTGAGCAGTTCTTC
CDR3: CASSLAGSGVGEQFF

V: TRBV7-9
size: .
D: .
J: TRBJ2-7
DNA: TGTGCCAGCAGCTTACTCGGGGAAAGTTACGAGCAGTACTTC
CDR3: CASSLLGESYEQYF

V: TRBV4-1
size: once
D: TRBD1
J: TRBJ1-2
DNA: TGCGCCAGCAGCCAAGGACCCCAGGGGGGAACTAGTGGCTACACCTTC
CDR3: CASSQGPQGGTSGYTF

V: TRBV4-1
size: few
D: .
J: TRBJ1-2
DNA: TGCGCCAGCAACGCCGGACAGAGAGGGCCCTATGGCTACACCTTC
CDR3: CASNAGQRGPYGYTF

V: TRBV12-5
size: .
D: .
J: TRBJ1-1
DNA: TGTGCTAGTGGGCGAGGGATGAACACTGAAGCTTTCTTT
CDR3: CASGRGMNTEAFF

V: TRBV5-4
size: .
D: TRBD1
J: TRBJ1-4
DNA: TGTGCCAGCAGCTTGGGACAGGGGGACGAAAAACTGTTTTTT
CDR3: CASSLGQGDEKLFF